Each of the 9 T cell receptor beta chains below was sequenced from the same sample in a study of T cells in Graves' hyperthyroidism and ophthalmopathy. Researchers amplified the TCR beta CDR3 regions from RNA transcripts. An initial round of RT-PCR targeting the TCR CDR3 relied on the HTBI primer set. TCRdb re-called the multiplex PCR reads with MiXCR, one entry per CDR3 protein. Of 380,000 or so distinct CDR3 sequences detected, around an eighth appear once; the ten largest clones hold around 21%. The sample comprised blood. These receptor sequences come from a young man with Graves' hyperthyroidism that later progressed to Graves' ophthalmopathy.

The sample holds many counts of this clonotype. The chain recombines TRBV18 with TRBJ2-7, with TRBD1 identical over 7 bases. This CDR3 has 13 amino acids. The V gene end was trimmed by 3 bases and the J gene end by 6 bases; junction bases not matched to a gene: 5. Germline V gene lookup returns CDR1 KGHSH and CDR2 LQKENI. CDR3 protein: CASSPRDSREQYF. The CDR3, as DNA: TGTGCCAGCTCACCTAGGGACAGCCGCGAGCAGTACTTC.

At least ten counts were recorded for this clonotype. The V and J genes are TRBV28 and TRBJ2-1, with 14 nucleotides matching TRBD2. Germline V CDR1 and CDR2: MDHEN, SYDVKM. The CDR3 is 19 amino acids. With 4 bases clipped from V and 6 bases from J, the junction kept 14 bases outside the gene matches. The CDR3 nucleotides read TGTGCCAGCAGTTCACGGACTAGCGGGGGGACCCGTTACAGCAATGAGCAGTTCTTC. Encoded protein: CASSSRTSGGTRYSNEQFF.

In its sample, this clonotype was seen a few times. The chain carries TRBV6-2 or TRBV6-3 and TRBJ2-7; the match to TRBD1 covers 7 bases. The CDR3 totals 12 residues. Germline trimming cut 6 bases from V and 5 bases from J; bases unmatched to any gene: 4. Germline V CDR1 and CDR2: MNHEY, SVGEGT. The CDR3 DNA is TGTGCCAGCAGACAGGGGATCAACGAGCAGTACTTC. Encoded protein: CASRQGINEQYF.

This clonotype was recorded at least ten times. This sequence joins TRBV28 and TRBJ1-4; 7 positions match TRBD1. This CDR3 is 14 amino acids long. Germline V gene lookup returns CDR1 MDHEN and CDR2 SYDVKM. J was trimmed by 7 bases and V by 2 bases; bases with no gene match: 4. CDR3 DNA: TGTGCCAGCAGTTTACCCAACAGGGGTGAAAAACTGTTTTTT. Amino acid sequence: CASSLPNRGEKLFF.

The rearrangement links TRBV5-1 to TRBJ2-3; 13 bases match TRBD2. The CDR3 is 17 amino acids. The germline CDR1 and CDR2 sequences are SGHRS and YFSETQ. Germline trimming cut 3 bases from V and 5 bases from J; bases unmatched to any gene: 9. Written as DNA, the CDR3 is TGCGCCAGCAGCTCCTTTCCGGGACTAGCGGGGAGAGATACGCAGTATTTT. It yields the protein CASSSFPGLAGRDTQYF.

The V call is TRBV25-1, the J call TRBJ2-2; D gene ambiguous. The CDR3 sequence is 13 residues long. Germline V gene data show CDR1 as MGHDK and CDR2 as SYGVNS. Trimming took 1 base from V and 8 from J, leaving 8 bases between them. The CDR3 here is CASSELYYGELFF. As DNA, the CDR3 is TGTGCCAGCAGTGAATTATATTATGGGGAGCTGTTTTTT.

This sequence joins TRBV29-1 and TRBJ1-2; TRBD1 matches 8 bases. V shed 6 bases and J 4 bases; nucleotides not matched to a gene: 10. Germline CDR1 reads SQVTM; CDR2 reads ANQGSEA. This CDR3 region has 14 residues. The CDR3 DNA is TGCAGCGTAGATCCCAGGGGGCGCGTCTATGGCTACACCTTC. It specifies CSVDPRGRVYGYTF.

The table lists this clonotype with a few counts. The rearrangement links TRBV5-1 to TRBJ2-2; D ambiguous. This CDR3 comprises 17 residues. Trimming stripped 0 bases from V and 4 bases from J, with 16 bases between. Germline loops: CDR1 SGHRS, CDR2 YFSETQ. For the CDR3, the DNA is TGCGCCAGCAGCTTGGAGAGCCCCTTTTCGGGCACCGGGGAGCTGTTTTTT. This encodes CASSLESPFSGTGELFF.

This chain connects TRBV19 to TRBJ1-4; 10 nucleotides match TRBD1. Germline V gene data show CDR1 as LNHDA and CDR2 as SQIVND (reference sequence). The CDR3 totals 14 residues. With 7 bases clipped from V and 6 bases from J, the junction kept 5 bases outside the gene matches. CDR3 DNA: TGTGCCAGTAAATCGGGACAGGGGTATGAAAAACTGTTTTTT. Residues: CASKSGQGYEKLFF.